This T cell receptor (beta chain) was sequenced in a study of blood T cells in healthy people across ages. PCR was performed a second time for roughly 6 to 12 cycles using a sample-barcoded 5' primer and a J-beta primer mix. A 12-random-nucleotide template-switch adaptor tagged each cDNA molecule. TCRdb ran MiXCR on the 5' RACE reads and lists one entry per CDR3 protein. The table has about 1.8 million distinct CDR3 sequences, about 50% seen once. The ends were cut back, 6 bases at V and 7 bases at J, with 10 bases in the middle. This CDR3 has 12 residues. Germline assignment: CDR1 MNHEY and CDR2 SVGEGT.

This TCR derives from a woman in her thirties or forties in good health. The chain carries TRBV6-2 or TRBV6-3 and TRBJ2-1, with D uncertain. Sample: blood. The CDR3 loop is CASRDWVNEQFF. In nucleotides, the CDR3 is TGTGCCAGCAGAGATTGGGTGAATGAGCAGTTCTTC.